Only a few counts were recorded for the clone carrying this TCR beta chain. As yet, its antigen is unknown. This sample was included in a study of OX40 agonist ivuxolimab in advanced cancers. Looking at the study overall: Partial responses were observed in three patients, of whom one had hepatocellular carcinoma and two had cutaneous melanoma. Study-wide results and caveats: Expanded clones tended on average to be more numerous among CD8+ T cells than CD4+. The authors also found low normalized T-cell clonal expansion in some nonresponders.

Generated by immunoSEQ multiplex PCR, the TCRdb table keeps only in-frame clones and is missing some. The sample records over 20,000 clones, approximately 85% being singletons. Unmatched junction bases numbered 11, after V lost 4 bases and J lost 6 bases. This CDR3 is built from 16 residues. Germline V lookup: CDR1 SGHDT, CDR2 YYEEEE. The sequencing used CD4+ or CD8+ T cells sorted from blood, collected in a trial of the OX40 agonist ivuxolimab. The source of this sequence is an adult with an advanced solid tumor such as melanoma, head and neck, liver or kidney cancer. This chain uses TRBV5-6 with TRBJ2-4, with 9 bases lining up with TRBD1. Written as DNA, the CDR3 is TGTGCCAGCAGCCCCCTGAGTGGACAGGGGTCAAACATTCAGTACTTC. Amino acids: CASSPLSGQGSNIQYF. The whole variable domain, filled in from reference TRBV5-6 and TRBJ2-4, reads DAGVTQSPTHLIKTRGQQVTLRCSPKSGHDTVSWYQQALGQGPQFIFQYYEEEERQRGNFPDRFSGHQFPNYSSELNVNALLLGDSALYLCASSPLSGQGSNIQYFGAGTRLSVL.